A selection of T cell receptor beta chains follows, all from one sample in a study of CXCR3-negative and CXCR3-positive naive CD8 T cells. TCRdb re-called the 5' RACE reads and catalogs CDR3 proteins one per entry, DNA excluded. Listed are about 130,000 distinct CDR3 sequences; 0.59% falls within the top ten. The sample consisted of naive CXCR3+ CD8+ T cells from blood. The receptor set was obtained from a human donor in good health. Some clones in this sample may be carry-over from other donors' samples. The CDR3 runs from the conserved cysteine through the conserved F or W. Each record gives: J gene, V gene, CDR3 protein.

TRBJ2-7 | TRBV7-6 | CASSLQGEFYGEQYF
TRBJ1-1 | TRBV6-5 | CASSLAGPNTEAFF
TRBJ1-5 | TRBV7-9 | CASSLSAAIQPQHF
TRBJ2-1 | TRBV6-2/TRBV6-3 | CASSTGTEQFF
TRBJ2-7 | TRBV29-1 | CSVLGGRDYEQYF
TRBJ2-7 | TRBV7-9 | CASSAGRSSYEQYF
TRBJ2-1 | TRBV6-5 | CASSYSSEYNEQFF
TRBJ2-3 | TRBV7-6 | CASSLEGEDDTQYF
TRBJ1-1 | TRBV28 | CASSPPSNTEAFF
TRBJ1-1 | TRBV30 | CAWSDSTEAFF
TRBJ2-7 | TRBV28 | CASSVLGTGPYEQYF
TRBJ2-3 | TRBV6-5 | CASSSFRGSTDTQYF
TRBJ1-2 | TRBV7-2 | CASSLVSSSGTLSYTF
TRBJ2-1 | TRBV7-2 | CASSLQGISYNEQFF
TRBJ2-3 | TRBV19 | CASSTQGADTQYF
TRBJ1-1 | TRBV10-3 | CAISESRGAGTEAFF
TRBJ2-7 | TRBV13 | CASSLAGLGLYEQYF
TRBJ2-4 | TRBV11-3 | CASSGVEGPNHIQYF
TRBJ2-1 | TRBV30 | CAWSPDRNEQFF
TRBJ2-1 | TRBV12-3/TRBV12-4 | CASSLAGGPGNEQFF
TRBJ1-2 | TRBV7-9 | CASSLAHTDSRYGYTF
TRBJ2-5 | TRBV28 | CASSRNPLQETQYF
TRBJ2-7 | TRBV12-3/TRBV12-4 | CASRGTAYEQYF
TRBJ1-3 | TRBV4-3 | CASSQDWKGSGNTIYF
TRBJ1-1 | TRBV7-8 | CASSTEFAAEAFF
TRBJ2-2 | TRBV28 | CASSSPTGSSTGELFF
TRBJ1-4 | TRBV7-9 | CASSPLGATNEKLFF
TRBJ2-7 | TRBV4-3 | CASSQVVYLEQYF
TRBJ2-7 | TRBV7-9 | CASSFRTGGPFSYEQYF
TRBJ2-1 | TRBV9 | CASSAWTSGKGGEQFF
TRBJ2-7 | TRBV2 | CASSPPDRNSYEQYF
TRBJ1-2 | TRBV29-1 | CSASGTGGGYTF
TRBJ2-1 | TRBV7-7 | CASSLLGGGEQFF
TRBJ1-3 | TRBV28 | CASSLPTAGNTIYF
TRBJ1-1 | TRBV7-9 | CASRGLEAEAFF
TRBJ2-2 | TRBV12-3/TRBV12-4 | CASSRTLSTGELFF
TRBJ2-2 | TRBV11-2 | CASSLDAFGTDTGELFF
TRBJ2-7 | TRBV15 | CATSRRLGYEQYF
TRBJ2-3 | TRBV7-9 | CASSSAAGRDTQYF
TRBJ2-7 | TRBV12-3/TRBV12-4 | CASSFADGGYEQYF
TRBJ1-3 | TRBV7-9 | CASSPPGGNTIYF
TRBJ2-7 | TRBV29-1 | CSVEAPGETYEQYF
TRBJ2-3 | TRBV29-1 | CSVAGTSEGQNTDTQYF
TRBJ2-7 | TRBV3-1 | CASSQVSSGGAREQYF
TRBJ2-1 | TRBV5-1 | CASSLTSGSFHEQFF
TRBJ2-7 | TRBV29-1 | CSVVGISYEQYF
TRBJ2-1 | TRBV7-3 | CASSSGPSSYNEQFF
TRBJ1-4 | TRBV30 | CAWSVGYANEKLFF
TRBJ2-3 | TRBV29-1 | CSAGDPLGTDTEYF
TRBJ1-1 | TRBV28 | CASSLKASPNTEAFF
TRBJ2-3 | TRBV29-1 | CSVTAPRGTQYF
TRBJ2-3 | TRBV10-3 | CAITGTTTDTQYF
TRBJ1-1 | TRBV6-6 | CASSLRINTEAFF
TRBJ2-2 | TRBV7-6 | CASSEERTGVSGELFF
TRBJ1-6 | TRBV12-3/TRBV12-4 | CASTQPGGASPLHF